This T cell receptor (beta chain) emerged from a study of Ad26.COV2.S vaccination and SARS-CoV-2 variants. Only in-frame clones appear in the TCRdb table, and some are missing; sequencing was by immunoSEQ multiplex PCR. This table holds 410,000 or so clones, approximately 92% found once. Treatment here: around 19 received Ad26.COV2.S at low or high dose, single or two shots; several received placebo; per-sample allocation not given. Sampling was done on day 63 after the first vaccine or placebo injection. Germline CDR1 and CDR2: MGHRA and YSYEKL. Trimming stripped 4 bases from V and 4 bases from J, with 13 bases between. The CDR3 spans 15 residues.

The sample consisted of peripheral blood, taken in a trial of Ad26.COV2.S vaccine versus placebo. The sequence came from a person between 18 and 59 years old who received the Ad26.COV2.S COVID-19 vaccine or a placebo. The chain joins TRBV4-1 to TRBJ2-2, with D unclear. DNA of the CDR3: TGCGCCAGCAGCCCCCAGGCCCTGACCACCGGGGAGCTGTTTTTT. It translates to CASSPQALTTGELFF.